These T cell receptor beta chains were read from a single sample in a study of patients and donors after allogeneic stem cell transplantation. TCRdb called the RT-PCR reads again in MiXCR, with one record for every CDR3 protein. Of roughly 190,000 distinct CDR3 sequences listed, around two fifths are singletons. Sequenced material: blood, either unsorted or a sorted T cell fraction (not recorded which). All receptors derive from a human donor who was either an allogeneic HSCT recipient or a stem cell or donor lymphocyte infusion donor (not recorded which). It is not recorded whose cells these are; they may come from a transplant donor. Each CDR3 is given with its conserved first and last residue. The order of the fields is J gene, V gene, D gene, clone size, CDR3 protein, CDR3 DNA. The D gene is left open where the match is weak. Clone size, where shown, is once, few, many, or a class for clones that have expanded.

j_call: TRBJ1-1; v_call: TRBV30; d_call: NA; clone_size: NA; cdr3_aa: CAWMDRANTEAFF; cdr3_nt: TGTGCCTGGATGGATAGGGCGAACACTGAAGCTTTCTTT
j_call: TRBJ1-4; v_call: TRBV11-2; d_call: NA; clone_size: NA; cdr3_aa: CASSFGQNEKLFF; cdr3_nt: TGTGCCAGCAGCTTTGGACAGAATGAAAAACTGTTTTTT
j_call: TRBJ2-1; v_call: TRBV20-1; d_call: NA; clone_size: NA; cdr3_aa: CSAATYREQFF; cdr3_nt: TGCAGTGCCGCCACTTACAGGGAGCAGTTCTTC
j_call: TRBJ1-5; v_call: TRBV5-8; d_call: NA; clone_size: NA; cdr3_aa: CASSFTGSQHF; cdr3_nt: TGTGCCAGCAGCTTTACAGGGTCCCAGCATTTT
j_call: TRBJ2-3; v_call: TRBV12-3/TRBV12-4; d_call: NA; clone_size: NA; cdr3_aa: CASSSGLSTDTQYF; cdr3_nt: TGTGCCAGCAGTTCGGGTCTAAGCACAGATACGCAGTATTTT
j_call: TRBJ1-1; v_call: TRBV7-8; d_call: TRBD1; clone_size: NA; cdr3_aa: CASSWTGDTEAFF; cdr3_nt: TGTGCCAGCTCTTGGACAGGAGACACTGAAGCTTTCTTT
j_call: TRBJ1-4; v_call: TRBV12-3/TRBV12-4; d_call: TRBD1; clone_size: few; cdr3_aa: CASSPGQGSEKLFF; cdr3_nt: TGTGCCAGCAGTCCCGGACAGGGGAGTGAAAAACTGTTTTTT
j_call: TRBJ1-5; v_call: TRBV27; d_call: NA; clone_size: few; cdr3_aa: CASSLGAGLSNQPQHF; cdr3_nt: TGTGCCAGCAGTTTAGGGGCAGGGCTGAGCAATCAGCCCCAGCATTTT
j_call: TRBJ1-5; v_call: TRBV5-1; d_call: NA; clone_size: NA; cdr3_aa: CASSSGLGQPQHF; cdr3_nt: TGCGCCAGCAGTTCAGGGCTCGGCCAGCCCCAGCATTTT
j_call: TRBJ1-1; v_call: TRBV18; d_call: TRBD1; clone_size: NA; cdr3_aa: CASSPEGANTEAFF; cdr3_nt: TGTGCCAGCTCACCAGAGGGGGCAAACACTGAAGCTTTCTTT
j_call: TRBJ1-6; v_call: TRBV20-1; d_call: NA; clone_size: NA; cdr3_aa: CSAPTRSYNSPLHF; cdr3_nt: TGCAGTGCTCCGACCCGCTCCTATAATTCACCCCTCCACTTT
j_call: TRBJ2-7; v_call: TRBV29-1; d_call: NA; clone_size: few; cdr3_aa: CSVGHLSNEQYF; cdr3_nt: TGCAGCGTTGGCCACTTGAGCAACGAGCAGTACTTC
j_call: TRBJ2-2; v_call: TRBV28; d_call: NA; clone_size: NA; cdr3_aa: CASSLWQASTTGELFF; cdr3_nt: TGTGCCAGCAGTTTATGGCAGGCCTCCACCACCGGGGAGCTGTTTTTT
j_call: TRBJ2-1; v_call: TRBV30; d_call: NA; clone_size: few; cdr3_aa: CAWSKSFGNEQFF; cdr3_nt: TGTGCCTGGAGTAAGAGTTTCGGGAATGAGCAGTTCTTC
j_call: TRBJ1-2; v_call: TRBV4-3; d_call: NA; clone_size: few; cdr3_aa: CASSQDPYQRGDGYTF; cdr3_nt: TGCGCCAGCAGCCAAGATCCCTATCAGAGGGGAGATGGCTACACCTTC
j_call: TRBJ2-3; v_call: TRBV20-1; d_call: NA; clone_size: NA; cdr3_aa: CSARGDSTDTQYF; cdr3_nt: TGCAGTGCTAGAGGGGATAGCACAGATACGCAGTATTTT
j_call: TRBJ2-1; v_call: TRBV7-9; d_call: NA; clone_size: NA; cdr3_aa: CASSLSAILYNEQFF; cdr3_nt: TGTGCCAGCAGCTTATCGGCGATCCTTTACAATGAGCAGTTCTTC
j_call: TRBJ2-3; v_call: TRBV7-2; d_call: TRBD2; clone_size: NA; cdr3_aa: CASSLSGRVQYF; cdr3_nt: TGTGCCAGCAGCTTATCCGGGAGGGTGCAGTATTTT
j_call: TRBJ2-3; v_call: TRBV7-2; d_call: TRBD2; clone_size: NA; cdr3_aa: CASSLVASGTFADTQYF; cdr3_nt: TGTGCCAGCAGCTTAGTAGCGAGCGGGACCTTTGCAGATACGCAGTATTTT
j_call: TRBJ1-2; v_call: TRBV30; d_call: TRBD1; clone_size: NA; cdr3_aa: CAWSAGGYGYTF; cdr3_nt: TGTGCCTGGAGCGCAGGGGGCTACGGCTACACCTTC
j_call: TRBJ1-3; v_call: TRBV25-1; d_call: NA; clone_size: few; cdr3_aa: CASSEQGNGNTIYF; cdr3_nt: TGTGCCAGCAGTGAGCAGGGAAATGGAAACACCATATATTTT
j_call: TRBJ2-5; v_call: TRBV7-9; d_call: NA; clone_size: NA; cdr3_aa: CASSSPLRGTSQETQYF; cdr3_nt: TGTGCCAGCAGCTCCCCGCTGCGCGGCACGTCACAAGAGACCCAGTACTTC
j_call: TRBJ2-5; v_call: TRBV5-8; d_call: TRBD1; clone_size: NA; cdr3_aa: CASSSGQGHQETQYF; cdr3_nt: TGTGCCAGCAGCTCCGGACAGGGTCACCAAGAGACCCAGTACTTC